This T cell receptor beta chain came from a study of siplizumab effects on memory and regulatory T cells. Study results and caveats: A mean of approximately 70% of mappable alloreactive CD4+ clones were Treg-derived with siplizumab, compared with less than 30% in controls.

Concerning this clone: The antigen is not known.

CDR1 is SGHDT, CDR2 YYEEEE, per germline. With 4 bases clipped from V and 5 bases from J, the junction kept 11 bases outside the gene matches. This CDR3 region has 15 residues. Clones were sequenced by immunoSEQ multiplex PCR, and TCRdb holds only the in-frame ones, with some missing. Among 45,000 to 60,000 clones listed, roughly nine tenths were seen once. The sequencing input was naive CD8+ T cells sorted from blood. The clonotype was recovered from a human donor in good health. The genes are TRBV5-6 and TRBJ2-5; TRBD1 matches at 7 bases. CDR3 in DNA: TGTGCCAGCAGCAGCGACAGGGTTTACGGGGAGACCCAGTACTTC. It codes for CASSSDRVYGETQYF.